The rows below give T cell receptor beta chains drawn from one sample of a study of T cell clones after liver transplantation. This table comes from immunoSEQ multiplex PCR, and its TCRdb copy is limited to in-frame clones, with some not included. The sample holds nearly 55,000 clones; approximately 84% are singletons and the top ten take around 8.5%. This specimen consisted of CD4+ T cells from blood, obtained before liver transplant. The receptor source for this set is a human donor who received a liver transplant. CDR3s include the opening cysteine and the closing phenylalanine or tryptophan. Fields, in order: clone size, CDR3 length, J gene, V gene, CDR3 protein. Size tells how often a clone was seen (once, few, many) or the class of an expanded clone, and some rows leave it out.

abundance: -
len: 13
j_gene: TRBJ2-5
v_gene: TRBV7-3
CDR3aa: CASSPHPQETQYF

abundance: -
len: 13
j_gene: TRBJ1-3
v_gene: TRBV30
CDR3aa: CAWGPVSGNTIYF

abundance: -
len: 15
j_gene: TRBJ2-5
v_gene: TRBV28
CDR3aa: CASSLYPGEGETQYF

abundance: -
len: 16
j_gene: TRBJ2-1
v_gene: TRBV5-4
CDR3aa: CASSIGGSFRNNEQFF

abundance: -
len: 14
j_gene: TRBJ1-1
v_gene: TRBV5-1
CDR3aa: CASSFAGNHEQAFF

abundance: -
len: 15
j_gene: TRBJ2-6
v_gene: TRBV28
CDR3aa: CATKGGNSGANVLTF

abundance: -
len: 14
j_gene: TRBJ1-2
v_gene: TRBV18
CDR3aa: CASSPPVGGEGYTF

abundance: -
len: 13
j_gene: TRBJ1-1
v_gene: TRBV9
CDR3aa: CASSVAGFTEAFF

abundance: -
len: 14
j_gene: TRBJ2-7
v_gene: TRBV5-6
CDR3aa: CASSLEISPYEQYF

abundance: -
len: 13
j_gene: TRBJ1-2
v_gene: TRBV7-9
CDR3aa: CASRKQGDYGYTF

abundance: -
len: 14
j_gene: TRBJ2-3
v_gene: TRBV7-8
CDR3aa: CASSLGAGTDTQYF

abundance: -
len: 16
j_gene: TRBJ2-1
v_gene: TRBV11-1
CDR3aa: CASIQAGTSGRNEQFF

abundance: once
len: 15
j_gene: TRBJ1-1
v_gene: TRBV7-6
CDR3aa: CASSPRQGMNTEAFF

abundance: -
len: 13
j_gene: TRBJ1-1
v_gene: TRBV15
CDR3aa: CATSRQRDTEAFF